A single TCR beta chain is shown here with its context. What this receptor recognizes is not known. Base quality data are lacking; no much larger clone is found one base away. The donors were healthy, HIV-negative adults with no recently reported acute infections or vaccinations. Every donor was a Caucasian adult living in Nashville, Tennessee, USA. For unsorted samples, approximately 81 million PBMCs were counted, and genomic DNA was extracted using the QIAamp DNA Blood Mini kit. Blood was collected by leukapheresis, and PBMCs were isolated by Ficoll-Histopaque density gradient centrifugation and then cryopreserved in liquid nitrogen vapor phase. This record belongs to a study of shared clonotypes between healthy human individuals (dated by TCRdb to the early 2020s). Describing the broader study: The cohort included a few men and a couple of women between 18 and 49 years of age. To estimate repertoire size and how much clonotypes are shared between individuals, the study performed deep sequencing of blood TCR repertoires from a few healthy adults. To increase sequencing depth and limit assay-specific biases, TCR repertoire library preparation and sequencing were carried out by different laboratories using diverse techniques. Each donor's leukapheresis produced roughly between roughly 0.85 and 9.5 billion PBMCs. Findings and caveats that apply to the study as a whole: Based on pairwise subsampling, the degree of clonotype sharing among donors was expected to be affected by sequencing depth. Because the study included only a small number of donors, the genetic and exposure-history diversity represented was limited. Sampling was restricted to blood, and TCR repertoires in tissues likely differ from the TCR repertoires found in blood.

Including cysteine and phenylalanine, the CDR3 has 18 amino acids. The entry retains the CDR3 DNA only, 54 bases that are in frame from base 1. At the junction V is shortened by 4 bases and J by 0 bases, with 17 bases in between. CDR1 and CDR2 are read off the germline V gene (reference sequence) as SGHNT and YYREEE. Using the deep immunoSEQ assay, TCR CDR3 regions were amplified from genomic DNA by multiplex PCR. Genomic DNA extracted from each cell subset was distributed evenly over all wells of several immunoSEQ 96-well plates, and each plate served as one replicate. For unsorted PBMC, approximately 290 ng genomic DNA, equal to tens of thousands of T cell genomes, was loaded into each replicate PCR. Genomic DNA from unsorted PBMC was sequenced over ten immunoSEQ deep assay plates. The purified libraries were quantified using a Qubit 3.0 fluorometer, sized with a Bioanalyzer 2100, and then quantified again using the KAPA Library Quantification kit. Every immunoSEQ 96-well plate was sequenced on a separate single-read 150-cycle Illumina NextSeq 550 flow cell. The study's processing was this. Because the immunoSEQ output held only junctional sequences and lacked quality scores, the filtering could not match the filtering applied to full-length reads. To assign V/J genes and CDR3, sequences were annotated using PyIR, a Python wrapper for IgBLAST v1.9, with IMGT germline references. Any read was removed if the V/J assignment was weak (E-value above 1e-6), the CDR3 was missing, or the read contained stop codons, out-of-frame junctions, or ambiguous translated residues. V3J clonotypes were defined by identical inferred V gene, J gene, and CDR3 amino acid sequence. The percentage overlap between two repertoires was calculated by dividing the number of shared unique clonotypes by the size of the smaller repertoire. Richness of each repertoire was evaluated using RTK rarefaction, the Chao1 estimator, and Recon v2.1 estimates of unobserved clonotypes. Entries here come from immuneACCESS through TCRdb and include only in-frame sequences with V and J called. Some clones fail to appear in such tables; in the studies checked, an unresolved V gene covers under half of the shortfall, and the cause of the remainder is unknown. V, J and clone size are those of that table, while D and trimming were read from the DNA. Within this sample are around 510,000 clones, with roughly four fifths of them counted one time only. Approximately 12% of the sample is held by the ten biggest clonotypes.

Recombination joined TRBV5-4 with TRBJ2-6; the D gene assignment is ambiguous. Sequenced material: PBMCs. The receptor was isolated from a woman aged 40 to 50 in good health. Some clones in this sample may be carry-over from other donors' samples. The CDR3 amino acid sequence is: CASSNGPPTISGANVLTF. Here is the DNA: TGTGCCAGCAGCAACGGGCCGCCCACCATCTCTGGGGCCAACGTCCTGACTTTC.